What follows is one T cell receptor (beta chain) and its context. PCR was performed using 60 Vbeta and 13 Jbeta primers. The protocol was immunoSEQ multiplex PCR, while the TCRdb copy is restricted to in-frame clones and leaves out a portion. The sample includes about 94,000 clones, 75% to 80% of them seen just once. The CDR3 is made up of 15 amino acids. V dropped 6 bases and J dropped 11 bases, with 20 bases sitting between them. CDR1 and CDR2 from the germline V gene are LNHDA and SQIVND (reference sequence). This record belongs to a study of cytomegalovirus exposure and HLA in healthy donors. The sample consisted of PBMCs. The origin of this receptor is a woman aged 40 to 49 in good health and CMV-seronegative. The J gene is TRBJ1-6, the V gene TRBV19; D is perhaps TRBD1 (6 bases). The CDR3 region is CASSTGEGVGTPLHF. The CDR3 DNA sequence: TGTGCCAGTAGCACCGGGGAGGGGGTCGGTACACCCCTCCACTTT. Looking up the rest from reference TRBV19 and TRBJ1-6 gives the full variable domain: DGGITQSPKYLFRKEGQNVTLSCEQNLNHDAMYWYRQDPGQGLRLIYYSQIVNDFQKGDIAEGYSVSREKKESFPLTVTSAQKNPTAFYLCASSTGEGVGTPLHFGNGTRLTVT.